The present TCR beta chain was sequenced within a study of blood T cell repertoires in COVID-19. Background on the study: Sources were T cells, B-cell-depleted T cells, or PBMCs; the material itself was cDNA or gDNA.

The J segment lost 9 bases and the V segment lost 11 bases, leaving 13 bases of the junction unmatched. CDR3 size: 13 residues. Germline V gene data show CDR1 as ENHRY and CDR2 as SYGVKD. In the original workflow: It was from reference gene primer amplification that nucleated cell counts were estimated. Clones were sequenced by immunoSEQ multiplex PCR, and TCRdb holds only the in-frame ones, with some missing. The DNA was the basis for D and trimming; V, J and clone size are from that table. The sample lists about 37,000 clones, roughly 90% occurring once. The sample comprised peripheral blood. This receptor was taken from a human donor in a cohort sampled during active COVID-19. V and J are TRBV10-3 and TRBJ2-1; 7 bases align to TRBD2. CDR3 nucleotides: TGTGCCGCGGGGGTTTTGGGAGGAGGTGAGCAGTTCTTC. Protein product: CAAGVLGGGEQFF.